This entry lists 17 T cell receptor beta chains sequenced from one sample in a study of early T cells in non-severe SARS-CoV-2 infection. Each CDR3 protein is one row after TCRdb ran MiXCR on the 5' RACE reads. This sample has 25,000 to 35,000 distinct CDR3 sequences, with about 5% found just once. The sequenced material came from whole blood. Receptors were obtained from an adult who was a healthcare worker with PCR-confirmed SARS-CoV-2 infection or an uninfected control (not recorded which).

On this clonotype: A much larger clonotype is one base distant, so this may be a read error. The V gene is TRBV20-1, the J gene TRBJ1-5, with a tentative D call TRBD1 (6 bases). The CDR3 runs to 12 residues. Germline V gives CDR1 DFQATT, CDR2 SNEGSKA (reference sequence). The CDR3: CSASTGFQSQHF. CDR3 in DNA: TGCAGTGCTAGTACAGGGTTTCAGTCCCAGCATTTT.

This clonotype was seen more than once but under ten times. The rearrangement links TRBV6-5 to TRBJ2-4, with 10 nucleotides matching TRBD2. The CDR3 runs to 17 residues. V was pared by 2 bases and J by 4 bases, with 8 bases of the junction left unmatched. In germline, CDR1 is MNHEY, CDR2 SVGAGI. The CDR3 here is CASSYVGSAGGKNIQYF. DNA for the CDR3: TGTGCCAGCAGTTACGTCGGTTCAGCGGGAGGGAAAAACATTCAGTACTTC.

This clonotype was detected a few times. The rearrangement joins TRBV3-1 to TRBJ2-5; 7 bases are a match to TRBD1. The CDR3 is 12 amino acids. V lost 4 bases to trimming and J lost 4 bases; unmatched junction nucleotides: 0. The V gene's germline CDR1 is LGHDT and CDR2 YNNKEL (reference sequence). The CDR3 coding sequence is TGTGCCAGCAGCCGACAGGGAGAGACCCAGTACTTC. Residues: CASSRQGETQYF.

The chain is built from TRBV19 and TRBJ2-1; no clear D gene. Germline loops: CDR1 LNHDA, CDR2 SQIVND (reference sequence). With 5 bases removed from V and 5 bases from J, the gap between germline ends came to 10 bases. This CDR3 comprises 13 residues. Written as DNA, the CDR3 is TGTGCCAGTAGTCCCAAAGCCCACAATGAGCAGTTCTTC. This codes for CASSPKAHNEQFF. Drawing the rest from reference TRBV19 and TRBJ2-1, the complete variable domain is DGGITQSPKYLFRKEGQNVTLSCEQNLNHDAMYWYRQDPGQGLRLIYYSQIVNDFQKGDIAEGYSVSREKKESFPLTVTSAQKNPTAFYLCASSPKAHNEQFFGPGTRLTVL.

The chain recombines TRBV7-2 with TRBJ2-1; D not certain. Trimming removed 5 bases at V and 9 bases at J, with 11 bases between. CDR1 SGHTA and CDR2 FQGNSA come from the germline V gene. This CDR3 has 12 residues. The CDR3 is CASSLDYGEQFF. CDR3 in DNA: TGTGCCAGCAGCCTCGATTATGGTGAGCAGTTCTTC.

At least ten counts were recorded for this clonotype. The chain combines TRBV7-2 with TRBJ2-1; weak D call: TRBD2 (6 bases). The germline V and J ends were trimmed by 3 bases and 15 bases, with 15 bases remaining between them. The CDR3 length is 12 residues. The germline gives CDR1 SGHTA, CDR2 FQGNSA. The CDR3 bases are TGTGCCAGCAGCTTTAGCGGCCGCGGTGTGTTCTTC. Encoded protein: CASSFSGRGVFF. Full variable domain (outside the CDR3, taken from reference TRBV7-2 and TRBJ2-1): GAGVSQSPSNKVTEKGKDVELRCDPISGHTALYWYRQSLGQGLEFLIYFQGNSAPDKSGLPSDRFSAERTGGSVSTLTIQRTQQEDSAVYLCASSFSGRGVFFGPGTRLTVL.

The J gene is TRBJ2-7, the V gene TRBV28; unclear D gene. The CDR3 is 13 amino acids. V was pared by 6 bases and J by 0 bases, with 9 bases between. CDR1 and CDR2 (germline): MDHEN, SYDVKM. The CDR3 nucleotides read TGTGCCAGCAGACTCGTTAGCTCCTACGAGCAGTACTTC. Translated: CASRLVSSYEQYF.

The chain uses TRBV2 and TRBJ2-6, with TRBD1 matching over 7 bases. The CDR3 contains 18 residues. The V segment lost 6 bases and the J segment 3 bases; nucleotides outside the gene matches: 14. In germline, CDR1 is SNHLY, CDR2 FYNNEI. CDR3 DNA: TGTGCCAGCAGAACCGGGACAGCCACCAACTATGGGGCCAACGTCCTGACTTTC. This gives the protein CASRTGTATNYGANVLTF.

There are many counts of this clonotype. V gene TRBV12-3 or TRBV12-4 combines with J gene TRBJ1-1; a possible D gene is TRBD1 (6 bases). The CDR3 is made up of 13 amino acids. Trimming pared 6 bases from V and 3 bases from J, leaving 11 bases between. The CDR3 is CASSQQGYTEAFF. For the CDR3, the DNA is TGTGCCAGCAGCCAACAGGGATACACTGAAGCTTTCTTT.

This clonotype was seen more than once but under ten times. The V call is TRBV10-2, the J call TRBJ2-3, with 11 bases identical to TRBD1. Germline CDR1 is WSHSY and CDR2 is SAAADI. The CDR3 has 16 residues. The V gene end was trimmed by 6 bases and the J gene end by 3 bases; junction bases not matched to a gene: 8. The CDR3 is CASRTGQGAMTDTQYF. As DNA, the CDR3 is TGCGCCAGCAGGACTGGACAGGGGGCTATGACAGATACGCAGTATTTT.

There are many counts of this clonotype. The chain recombines TRBV10-1 with TRBJ2-2; D not certain. With 6 bases removed from V and 7 bases from J, the gap between germline ends came to 15 bases. Germline V gene data show CDR1 as WNHNN and CDR2 as SYGVQD (reference sequence). The CDR3 consists of 14 residues. In DNA, the CDR3 is TGCGCCAGCAGGCCCCCAGCTCCCTACGGGGAGCTGTTTTTT. This codes for CASRPPAPYGELFF.

Here the CDR3 reads CATSDLGTGGLNTGELFF. The CDR3 region has the DNA TGTGCCACCAGTGATTTAGGGACAGGGGGTTTGAACACCGGGGAGCTGTTTTTT. V usage is TRBV24-1 and J usage is TRBJ2-2, with 11 bases lining up with TRBD1. V lost 1 base, J lost 1 base, and 4 bases stayed unmatched. The V gene's germline CDR1 is KGHDR and CDR2 SFDVKD. The CDR3 spans 18 residues.

The chain carries TRBV7-2 and TRBJ2-1, with 9 bases lining up with TRBD2. The V gene end was trimmed by 5 bases and the J gene end by 13 bases; junction bases not matched to a gene: 9. This CDR3 has 13 amino acids. Germline V gene data show CDR1 as SGHTA and CDR2 as FQGNSA. In DNA, the CDR3 is TGTGCCAGCAGCCAAGACAGCGGGAGGCCCCAGTTCTTC. It codes for CASSQDSGRPQFF.

In this sample, this clonotype turned up many times. The CDR3 bases are TGCGCCAGCAGCTTGGAGGCCCACAATGATCGGCAGTTCTTC. Amino acids: CASSLEAHNDRQFF. The J gene is TRBJ2-1, the V gene TRBV5-1; D is undetermined. Germline-derived CDR1 and CDR2 are SGHRS and YFSETQ. V was trimmed by 0 bases and J by 12 bases, leaving 16 bases between them. This CDR3 is 14 amino acids long. Full variable domain (rest looked up from reference TRBV5-1 and TRBJ2-1): KAGVTQTPRYLIKTRGQQVTLSCSPISGHRSVSWYQQTPGQGLQFLFEYFSETQRNKGNFPGRFSGRQFSNSRSEMNVSTLELGDSALYLCASSLEAHNDRQFFGPGTRLTVL.

This clonotype was recorded at least ten times. The chain combines TRBV29-1 with TRBJ2-1; D perhaps matches TRBD2 (6 bases). In germline, CDR1 is SQVTM, CDR2 ANQGSEA. V lost 4 bases, J lost 9 bases, and 16 bases lay in between. This CDR3 has 13 residues. CDR3 sequence reads: CSVVGRRIGEQFF. As DNA, the CDR3 is TGCAGCGTTGTCGGGAGACGGATTGGTGAGCAGTTCTTC.

This clonotype appeared many times. This chain connects TRBV7-3 to TRBJ2-2; TRBD2 aligns across 10 bases. Germline V lookup: CDR1 SGHTA, CDR2 FQGTGA. The CDR3 runs to 15 residues. The V and J ends lost 4 bases and 6 bases, in that order; junction bases with no gene match: 5. CDR3 amino acids: CASSSRAGGPGELFF. CDR3 DNA: TGTGCCAGCAGCTCCCGAGCGGGGGGGCCCGGGGAGCTGTTTTTT.

This clonotype was seen only a few times. The rearrangement uses TRBV7-6 and TRBJ2-6; tentative D call: TRBD1 (7 bases). This CDR3 spans 17 amino acids. Germline V gives CDR1 SGHVS, CDR2 FNYEAQ. The V end was cut by 4 bases, the J end by 4 bases, with 17 bases between. CDR3 in amino acids: CASSSQEGAVGANVLTF. The CDR3, as DNA: TGTGCCAGCAGCTCCCAGGAGGGGGCGGTAGGGGCCAACGTCCTGACTTTC. The complete variable domain, with remaining parts taken from reference TRBV7-6 and TRBJ2-6, reads GAGVSQSPRYKVTKRGQDVALRCDPISGHVSLYWYRQALGQGPEFLTYFNYEAQQDKSGLPNDRFSAERPEGSISTLTIQRTEQRDSAMYRCASSSQEGAVGANVLTFGAGSRLTVL.